These 9 T cell receptor beta chains were sequenced from one sample in a study of cytomegalovirus exposure and HLA in healthy donors. In the PCR, 60 Vbeta and 13 Jbeta primers were used. Method: immunoSEQ multiplex PCR; TCRdb's copy keeps in-frame clones and lacks some. Of about 190,000 clones listed, roughly 80% are singletons. Sequenced material: PBMCs. Receptors originate from a man aged 35-49 years in good health and CMV-seropositive.

This clone turned up a few times. This chain uses TRBV5-5 with TRBJ2-2; 7 bases line up with TRBD1. From germline, CDR1 is SGHKS and CDR2 YYEKEE (reference sequence). V was pared by 5 bases and J by 4 bases, with 5 bases of the junction left unmatched. The CDR3 covers 14 residues. Here the CDR3 reads CASRTGTVTGELFF. The CDR3 DNA follows: TGTGCCAGCAGAACCGGGACAGTCACCGGGGAGCTGTTTTTT.

This clone has only one observation. In DNA form, the CDR3 reads TGTGCCACCAGCAGACCCACAGGGTACGACACCGGGGAGCTGTTTTTT. It yields the protein CATSRPTGYDTGELFF. The J gene is TRBJ2-2, the V gene TRBV15; tentative D call: TRBD1 (6 bases). The germline V gene has CDR1 LNHNV and CDR2 YYDKDF (reference sequence). Trimming cost V 2 bases and J 3 bases, with 13 bases left between them. The CDR3 covers 16 residues.

This clone was seen a few times. The chain combines TRBV2 with TRBJ1-1; D may be TRBD1 (5 bases). This CDR3 has 14 residues. The V and J ends lost 4 bases and 1 base respectively, with 10 bases between them. Germline V gives CDR1 SNHLY, CDR2 FYNNEI. In DNA form, the CDR3 reads TGTGCCAGCAGTGCCAGGGTTCGGAACACTGAAGCTTTCTTT. Protein product: CASSARVRNTEAFF.

The chain carries TRBV7-6 and TRBJ1-4; D unresolved. V lost 0 bases and J lost 4, with 9 bases in between. CDR1 SGHVS and CDR2 FNYEAQ come from the germline V gene. CDR3 length: 15 amino acids. CDR3 nucleotides: TGTGCCAGCAGCTTAGCTGTCGGCGGTAATGAAAAACTGTTTTTT. Protein sequence: CASSLAVGGNEKLFF.

The chain has TRBV5-1 and TRBJ1-1; D may be TRBD1 (5 bases). V lost 1 base to trimming and J lost 1 base, with 11 bases between them. Per the germline V gene, CDR1 is SGHRS and CDR2 is YFSETQ. This CDR3 comprises 15 residues. The CDR3 protein is CASSLLLTGNTEAFF. Written as DNA, the CDR3 is TGCGCCAGCAGCTTGTTACTAACAGGGAACACTGAAGCTTTCTTT.

This rearrangement joins TRBV7-2 to TRBJ2-1; D possibly corresponds to TRBD1 (6 bases). Germline V gene lookup returns CDR1 SGHTA and CDR2 FQGNSA. The CDR3 is made up of 14 amino acids. V was pared by 2 bases and J by 8 bases, with 13 bases between. In DNA form, the CDR3 reads TGTGCCAGCAGCTTAAGGGTACAGGGTTATGAGCAGTTCTTC. Translated, it gives CASSLRVQGYEQFF.

V usage is TRBV6-6 and J usage is TRBJ2-1; D uncertain. Germline CDR1 is MNHNY and CDR2 is SVGAGI (reference sequence). Trimming stripped 0 bases from V and 0 bases from J, with 9 bases between. The CDR3 is 16 amino acids. Here the CDR3 reads CASSYSQASSYNEQFF. For the CDR3, the DNA is TGTGCCAGCAGTTACTCGCAGGCCAGCTCCTACAATGAGCAGTTCTTC.

The V and J genes are TRBV6-6 and TRBJ1-5, with D possibly matching TRBD1 (5 bases). CDR3 length: 16 residues. The V end was cut by 4 bases, the J end by 4 bases, with 17 bases between. Germline V gene data show CDR1 as MNHNY and CDR2 as SVGAGI (reference sequence). Here the CDR3 reads CASSSLLGGGNQPQHF. The CDR3 DNA sequence: TGTGCCAGCAGTTCTCTACTCGGGGGGGGGAATCAGCCCCAGCATTTT.

The CDR3 nucleotides are TGTGCCACCAGCAGAGGGGGGGACAGAACACCGGGGGAGCTGTTTTTT. Translating it yields CATSRGGDRTPGELFF. The V gene is TRBV15, the J gene TRBJ2-2; D perhaps matches TRBD1 (7 bases). Germline loops: CDR1 LNHNV, CDR2 YYDKDF (reference sequence). CDR3 length: 16 amino acids. V lost 1 base and J lost 8, with 17 bases in between.